These T cell receptor beta chains were read from a single sample in a study of blood T cell repertoires in COVID-19. Generated by immunoSEQ multiplex PCR, the TCRdb table keeps only in-frame clones and is missing some. The sample includes tens of thousands of clones, more than 75% seen only once; the top ten take 1.4% to 1.5%. The sequencing input was peripheral blood. These receptors originate from a middle-aged man with acute or convalescent COVID-19. The CDR3 runs from the conserved cysteine through the conserved F or W. D genes are given only for firm matches. The size field is filled for only some rows; it gives once, few, many or a size class.

d_gene	len	v_gene	j_gene	abundance	CDR3aa	CDR3nt
TRBD2	15	TRBV5-4	TRBJ2-7	once	CASSREVSPAYEQYF	TGTGCCAGCAGCCGGGAGGTCAGCCCCGCCTACGAGCAGTACTTC
TRBD2	17	TRBV7-3	TRBJ2-1	-	CASSAQLTSDLGNEQFF	TGTGCCAGCAGCGCACAATTGACTAGCGACCTGGGGAATGAGCAGTTCTTC
-	16	TRBV25-1	TRBJ2-4	-	CASSEGQLLAKNIQYF	TGTGCCAGCAGTGAAGGACAGCTCCTAGCCAAAAACATTCAGTACTTC
-	12	TRBV25-1	TRBJ1-2	-	CASSELDYGYTF	TGTGCCAGCAGTGAATTAGACTATGGCTACACCTTC
-	15	TRBV5-8	TRBJ2-7	once	CASSLAGSSSYEQYF	TGTGCCAGCAGCTTGGCCGGGTCGAGCTCCTACGAGCAGTACTTC
TRBD1	14	TRBV19	TRBJ1-4	-	CASRTGTGGEKLFF	TGTGCCAGTAGGACCGGGACAGGGGGTGAAAAACTGTTTTTT
TRBD2	15	TRBV19	TRBJ2-1	-	CASSKLAGLYNEQFF	TGTGCCAGTAGTAAGCTAGCGGGCCTGTACAATGAGCAGTTCTTC
TRBD2	15	TRBV18	TRBJ2-7	-	CASSPGLAGTYEQYF	TGTGCCAGCTCCCCGGGACTAGCGGGGACCTACGAGCAGTACTTC
TRBD2	14	TRBV6-1	TRBJ2-5	-	CASSDLAGVETQYF	TGTGCCAGCAGTGACCTAGCGGGAGTGGAGACCCAGTACTTC
-	13	TRBV28	TRBJ1-1	-	CASSFGRATEAFF	TGTGCCAGCAGTTTCGGCAGGGCCACTGAAGCTTTCTTT
TRBD1	16	TRBV27	TRBJ1-4	-	CASSRDRTATNEKLFF	TGTGCCAGCAGCCGGGACAGGACTGCAACTAATGAAAAACTGTTTTTT
TRBD2	15	TRBV27	TRBJ2-3	once	CASSLSRTSLSTQYF	TGTGCCAGCAGTTTATCACGGACTAGTTTATCTACGCAGTATTTT
-	15	TRBV3-1/TRBV3-2	TRBJ2-7	-	CASSQDLGGRFGQYF	TGTGCCAGCAGCCAAGATCTGGGGGGGCGCTTTGGGCAGTACTTC
-	13	TRBV2	TRBJ2-3	-	CASSARGLDTQYF	TGTGCCAGCAGTGCCCGGGGACTTGATACGCAGTATTTT
-	13	TRBV23-1	TRBJ1-3	-	CASSQYPGNTIYF	TGCGCCAGCAGTCAATACCCCGGTAACACCATATATTTT
TRBD2	15	TRBV7-2	TRBJ2-4	-	CASSFGGTVKNIQYF	TGTGCCAGCAGCTTCGGGGGGACGGTCAAAAACATTCAGTACTTC
TRBD1	15	TRBV28	TRBJ1-2	-	CASSVIQGQFYGYTF	TGTGCCAGCAGTGTTATCCAGGGACAGTTTTATGGCTACACCTTC
-	13	TRBV7-2	TRBJ2-1	-	CASSLGPYNEQFF	TGTGCCAGCAGCTTGGGCCCCTACAATGAGCAGTTCTTC
-	15	TRBV5-1	TRBJ2-5	once	CASSFRGGDRETQYF	TGCGCCAGCAGCTTCCGTGGGGGCGATAGGGAGACCCAGTACTTC
TRBD2	12	TRBV11-2	TRBJ2-5	-	CASTAGGLAQYF	TGTGCCAGCACCGCGGGGGGTCTTGCCCAGTACTTC
-	16	TRBV7-9	TRBJ1-2	-	CASSLWQGRANYGYTF	TGTGCCAGCAGCTTATGGCAGGGGCGAGCTAACTATGGCTACACCTTC
-	16	TRBV6-6	TRBJ1-1	-	CASSYSSGAMNTEAFF	TGTGCCAGCAGTTACTCGAGCGGGGCCATGAACACTGAAGCTTTCTTT
TRBD1	16	TRBV7-3	TRBJ2-3	once	CASSHGQGGLTDTQYF	TGTGCCAGCAGCCACGGACAGGGGGGACTCACAGATACGCAGTATTTT
-	16	TRBV6-2/TRBV6-3	TRBJ2-3	-	CASSYTKTESTDTQYF	TGTGCCAGCAGTTACACCAAGACAGAAAGCACAGATACGCAGTATTTT
TRBD1	16	TRBV30	TRBJ1-5	-	CAWSGTGGSSNQPQHF	TGTGCCTGGAGCGGGACAGGGGGTTCTAGCAATCAGCCCCAGCATTTT